The 29 T cell receptor beta chains given below trace back to one sample, sequenced in a study of T cell responses to AZD1222 COVID-19 vaccine. Clones were sequenced by immunoSEQ multiplex PCR, and TCRdb holds only the in-frame ones, with some missing. This table has 100,000 to 150,000 clones, roughly 85% appearing once. The source material was peripheral blood, sampled on day 0 of MenACWY control vaccination. The origin of the receptors is an adult in good health.

The chain is built from TRBV5-1 and TRBJ2-1; 15 bases align to TRBD2. Trimming cost V 3 bases and J 5 bases; bases outside gene matches: 9. CDR1 is SGHRS, CDR2 YFSETQ, per germline. The CDR3 has 18 residues. This CDR3 reads CASSSGLAGGPPNNEQFF. The CDR3 nucleotides read TGCGCCAGCAGCTCGGGACTAGCGGGAGGCCCCCCAAACAATGAGCAGTTCTTC.

This chain joins TRBV5-1 and TRBJ2-1, with D tentatively TRBD2 (6 bases). V lost 3 bases, J lost 9 bases, and 16 bases lay in between. Per the germline V gene, CDR1 is SGHRS and CDR2 is YFSETQ. CDR3 length: 14 amino acids. The CDR3 nucleotides are TGCGCCAGCAGCTCTAAGGCGGGGCAGGGTGAGCAGTTCTTC. It encodes CASSSKAGQGEQFF.

This chain uses TRBV6-6 with TRBJ2-1; 9 nucleotides match TRBD1. This CDR3 contains 14 residues. V shed 5 bases, J shed 4 bases, and the junction held 3 bases outside the gene matches. The V gene's germline CDR1 is MNHNY and CDR2 SVGAGI (reference sequence). Here the CDR3 reads CASSRTGVYNEQFF. The DNA for the CDR3 is TGTGCCAGCAGTCGGACAGGGGTTTACAATGAGCAGTTCTTC.

This clone is a singleton in its sample. This chain joins TRBV7-2 and TRBJ2-2; 10 nucleotides match TRBD2. V trimming: 1 base; J trimming: 7 bases; junction bases outside the gene matches: 6. Germline V gives CDR1 SGHTA, CDR2 FQGNSA. The CDR3 runs 16 residues. The CDR3 region has the DNA TGTGCCAGCAGCTTAGAACTAGCGGGAATGGGCGGGGAGCTGTTTTTT. Translating gives CASSLELAGMGGELFF.

This clone appeared once. The chain employs TRBV7-9 and TRBJ1-3; maybe TRBD1 (6 bases). This CDR3 is built from 13 residues. The germline V gene encodes CDR1 SEHNR and CDR2 FQNEAQ (reference sequence). V lost 3 bases, J lost 6 bases, and 9 bases lay in between. In DNA form, the CDR3 reads TGTGCCAGCAGCTTTACAGGGCTAAACACCATATATTTT. Amino acids: CASSFTGLNTIYF.

The CDR3 protein is CASGLGAGGADTQYF. In DNA, the CDR3 is TGTGCTAGTGGTTTAGGAGCGGGAGGGGCAGATACGCAGTATTTT. V usage is TRBV12-5 and J usage is TRBJ2-3; 10 bases fit TRBD2. CDR3 length: 15 amino acids. After removal of 3 bases from V and 4 bases from J, the junction contained 4 bases not matched to a gene. The germline V gene has CDR1 LGHNT and CDR2 FRNRAP.

This clone was seen a single time. The J gene is TRBJ2-7, the V gene TRBV4-1; D not certain. This CDR3 is 13 amino acids long. CDR1 and CDR2 (germline): MGHRA, YSYEKL. V was pared by 1 base and J by 5 bases, with 9 bases between. Written as DNA, the CDR3 is TGCGCCAGCAGCCAAGTGCTACGGGACGAGCAGTACTTC. It translates to CASSQVLRDEQYF.

The genes are TRBV19 and TRBJ2-4, with TRBD2 matching 11 bases. Germline loops: CDR1 LNHDA, CDR2 SQIVND (reference sequence). The CDR3 contains 15 residues. V shed 5 bases and J 7 bases; nucleotides not matched to a gene: 7. The chain's CDR3 is CASSGSGRAGNIQYF. The DNA for the CDR3 is TGTGCCAGTAGTGGTAGCGGGAGGGCTGGCAACATTCAGTACTTC. Drawing the rest from reference TRBV19 and TRBJ2-4, the complete variable domain is DGGITQSPKYLFRKEGQNVTLSCEQNLNHDAMYWYRQDPGQGLRLIYYSQIVNDFQKGDIAEGYSVSREKKESFPLTVTSAQKNPTAFYLCASSGSGRAGNIQYFGAGTRLSVL.

The chain carries TRBV19 and TRBJ1-3, with D uncertain. CDR1 is LNHDA, CDR2 SQIVND, per germline (reference sequence). V was shortened by 11 bases and J by 2 bases, with 16 bases between the two germline ends. The CDR3 covers 14 residues. The CDR3, as DNA: TGTGCCTCCGACGCGGGTAAGACTGGAAACACCATATATTTT. This sequence encodes CASDAGKTGNTIYF.

V usage is TRBV27 and J usage is TRBJ2-7, with TRBD1 identical over 10 bases. The J segment lost 5 bases and the V segment lost 4 bases, leaving 8 bases of the junction unmatched. From germline, CDR1 is MNHEY and CDR2 SMNVEV (reference sequence). The CDR3 is made up of 15 amino acids. This CDR3 reads CASSSPGTGVNEQYF. The DNA of the CDR3 is TGTGCCAGCAGTTCCCCCGGGACAGGGGTCAACGAGCAGTACTTC.

The rearrangement joins TRBV4-1 to TRBJ2-7; 8 bases line up with TRBD1. The CDR3 has 15 amino acids. Unmatched junction bases numbered 4, after V lost 1 base and J lost 2 bases. The germline V gene encodes CDR1 MGHRA and CDR2 YSYEKL. The CDR3 region has the DNA TGCGCCAGCAGCCAAGGGACAGGGTTTACCTACGAGCAGTACTTC. This gives the protein CASSQGTGFTYEQYF.

This clone was picked up one time. The rearrangement links TRBV27 to TRBJ1-1, with 9 bases lining up with TRBD1. The CDR3 runs to 17 residues. CDR1 and CDR2 (germline): MNHEY, SMNVEV (reference sequence). V was pared by 2 bases and J by 0 bases, with 7 bases of the junction left unmatched. Written as DNA, the CDR3 is TGTGCCAGCAGTTTACCCGGACAGGGGCAAGTGAACACTGAAGCTTTCTTT. Amino acid sequence: CASSLPGQGQVNTEAFF.

The chain carries TRBV11-2 and TRBJ2-7; D unresolved. V was cut by 0 bases and J by 3 bases, with 9 bases left in between. In germline, CDR1 is SGHAT, CDR2 FQNNGV. The CDR3 sequence is 14 residues long. CDR3 sequence: CASSLDRWGYEQYF. CDR3 nucleotide sequence: TGTGCCAGCAGCTTAGATCGGTGGGGCTACGAGCAGTACTTC.

The rearrangement links TRBV7-7 to TRBJ2-5, with 9 bases matching TRBD2. CDR1 and CDR2 (germline): SSHAT, FNYEAQ (reference sequence). The CDR3 covers 17 residues. The V segment lost 5 bases and the J segment 4 bases; nucleotides outside the gene matches: 14. The CDR3 loop reads CASSPGGGSGRLETQYF. CDR3 nucleotides: TGTGCCAGCAGCCCAGGTGGAGGTAGCGGGAGATTAGAGACCCAGTACTTC.

This sequence joins TRBV10-2 and TRBJ2-5; perhaps D is TRBD1 or TRBD2 (6 bases each). V lost 9 bases and J lost 5, with 10 bases in between. Germline V CDR1 and CDR2: WSHSY, SAAADI. The length of the CDR3 is 11 residues. The DNA of the CDR3 is TGCGCCAGTCGAGGGGGGGAGACCCAGTACTTC. This sequence encodes CASRGGETQYF.

CDR3 sequence (DNA): TGTGCCAGCAGCATGGACAGCTACGAGCAGTACTTC. Translating gives CASSMDSYEQYF. The V and J genes are TRBV7-8 and TRBJ2-7; weak D call: TRBD1 (6 bases). This CDR3 region has 12 residues. The V end lost 5 bases, the J end lost 3 bases, and 8 bases lay between the germline ends. Germline CDR1 SGHVS, CDR2 FQNEAQ.

The rearrangement links TRBV19 to TRBJ2-3, with TRBD2 identical over 8 bases. The CDR3 has 14 residues. J lost 5 bases, V lost 6 bases, and 7 bases had no gene match. Looked up from germline, CDR1 is LNHDA and CDR2 is SQIVND (reference sequence). The CDR3 nucleotides read TGTGCCAGTAGCCAGCGGGAGCTTAAAGATACGCAGTATTTT. The encoded protein is CASSQRELKDTQYF. The full variable domain, in which reference TRBV19 and TRBJ2-3 provide the parts outside the CDR3, is DGGITQSPKYLFRKEGQNVTLSCEQNLNHDAMYWYRQDPGQGLRLIYYSQIVNDFQKGDIAEGYSVSREKKESFPLTVTSAQKNPTAFYLCASSQRELKDTQYFGPGTRLTVL.

For the CDR3, the DNA is TGTGCCAGCAGCACCCGGCGGGACGGGGAGCTGTTTTTT. This sequence encodes CASSTRRDGELFF. The chain joins TRBV7-2 to TRBJ2-2; weak D call: TRBD2 (6 bases). V was cut by 5 bases and J by 7 bases, with 11 bases left in between. CDR1 SGHTA and CDR2 FQGNSA come from the germline V gene. The CDR3 loop spans 13 amino acids.

The chain carries TRBV6-4 and TRBJ2-7, with a weak D call TRBD2 (7 bases). Trimming shortened V by 1 base and J by 7 bases, and 20 bases separated the two germline ends. The CDR3 covers 16 residues. Germline V CDR1 and CDR2: MRHNA, SNTAGT. This chain's CDR3 is CASSDLTTGGRREQYF. For the CDR3, the DNA is TGTGCCAGCAGTGACTTAACAACCGGGGGGCGAAGAGAGCAGTACTTC.

The chain links TRBV27 to TRBJ2-6; D is perhaps TRBD1 or TRBD2 (6 bases each). V dropped 3 bases and J dropped 3 bases, with 12 bases sitting between them. The CDR3 runs 16 residues. Germline lookup yields CDR1 MNHEY and CDR2 SMNVEV (reference sequence). The CDR3: CASSLPGAGGANVLTF. The CDR3 nucleotides are TGTGCCAGCAGTTTGCCGGGGGCAGGTGGGGCCAACGTCCTGACTTTC.

The gene calls are TRBV27 and TRBJ1-1; weak D call: TRBD1 (5 bases). Germline lookup yields CDR1 MNHEY and CDR2 SMNVEV (reference sequence). Trimming stripped 2 bases from V and 5 bases from J, with 12 bases between. The CDR3 contains 14 residues. CDR3 amino acids: CASSLVQGWTEAFF. CDR3 DNA: TGTGCCAGCAGTTTAGTCCAGGGTTGGACTGAAGCTTTCTTT.

This chain connects TRBV7-8 to TRBJ2-2, with D maybe TRBD2 (6 bases). Between the trimmed V and J ends, which lost 2 bases and 6 bases, there was a span of 13 bases. This CDR3 is built from 15 residues. The germline gives CDR1 SGHVS, CDR2 FQNEAQ. This chain's CDR3 is CASSLQAGGAGELFF. CDR3 DNA sequence: TGTGCCAGCAGCTTACAGGCAGGCGGGGCCGGGGAGCTGTTTTTT. The whole variable domain, filled in from reference TRBV7-8 and TRBJ2-2, reads GAGVSQSPRYKVAKRGQDVALRCDPISGHVSLFWYQQALGQGPEFLTYFQNEAQLDKSGLPSDRFFAERPEGSVSTLKIQRTQQEDSAVYLCASSLQAGGAGELFFGEGSRLTVL.

The rearrangement joins TRBV21-1 to TRBJ2-7; the D call TRBD2 from the table was never checked on the DNA. TRBV21-1 is shown as a pseudogene. This CDR3 is built from 16 residues. CDR3 in amino acids: CASSKAGTSGRGEQYF. CDR3 sequence (DNA): TGTGCCAGCAGCAAAGCGGGGACTAGCGGGAGGGGAGAGCAGTACTTC.

The chain uses TRBV15 and TRBJ1-3; 7 bases map to TRBD1. The trim removed 3 bases at V and 11 bases at J, leaving 7 bases unmatched. The length of the CDR3 is 13 residues. Germline V gene data show CDR1 as LNHNV and CDR2 as YYDKDF (reference sequence). For the CDR3, the DNA is TGTGCCACCAGCAGGGGAGACAGGGTGGCCATATATTTT. This translates into CATSRGDRVAIYF.

The gene calls are TRBV3-1 (or the pseudogene TRBV3-2) and TRBJ2-5; D is perhaps TRBD2 (5 bases). The CDR3 sequence is 13 residues long. CDR1 LGHDT and CDR2 YNNKEL come from the germline V gene (reference sequence). V dropped 3 bases and J dropped 7 bases, with 12 bases sitting between them. The CDR3 DNA reads as TGTGCCAGCAGCCAGAGGGTCGGGTTGACCCAGTACTTC. Translating it yields CASSQRVGLTQYF.

This clone was detected a few times. V and J are TRBV3-1 (or the pseudogene TRBV3-2) and TRBJ1-1; D call uncertain. CDR1 is LGHDT and CDR2 is YNNKEL in the germline V gene (reference sequence). Trimming removed 0 bases at V and 4 bases at J, with 15 bases between. The CDR3 extends over 16 amino acids. The CDR3 bases are TGTGCCAGCAGCCAAGACCTACTTAAACCGTCCACTGAAGCTTTCTTT. Protein: CASSQDLLKPSTEAFF.

V is TRBV7-2 and J is TRBJ2-2, with TRBD2 identical over 7 bases. The ends lost 4 bases at V and 7 bases at J; junction bases unmatched: 6. The CDR3 has 14 amino acids. CDR1 and CDR2 (germline): SGHTA, FQGNSA. The CDR3 DNA sequence: TGTGCCAGCAGCTCAGGACCGGGGGGCGGGGAGCTGTTTTTT. This codes for CASSSGPGGGELFF.

V gene TRBV28 combines with J gene TRBJ1-1; 9 bases line up with TRBD1. The CDR3 has 13 residues. CDR1 is MDHEN and CDR2 is SYDVKM in the germline V gene. The V gene end was trimmed by 9 bases and the J gene end by 1 base; junction bases not matched to a gene: 3. CDR3 DNA sequence: TGTGCCAGTATACAGGGGGCGAACACTGAAGCTTTCTTT. This translates into CASIQGANTEAFF.

This clone came up once. The rearrangement links TRBV28 to TRBJ1-5; 7 positions agree with TRBD1. The CDR3 sequence is 12 residues long. In germline, CDR1 is MDHEN, CDR2 SYDVKM. J was trimmed by 2 bases and V by 9 bases; bases with no gene match: 1. The CDR3: CASQGGNQPQHF. For the CDR3, the DNA is TGTGCCAGTCAGGGGGGCAATCAGCCCCAGCATTTT.